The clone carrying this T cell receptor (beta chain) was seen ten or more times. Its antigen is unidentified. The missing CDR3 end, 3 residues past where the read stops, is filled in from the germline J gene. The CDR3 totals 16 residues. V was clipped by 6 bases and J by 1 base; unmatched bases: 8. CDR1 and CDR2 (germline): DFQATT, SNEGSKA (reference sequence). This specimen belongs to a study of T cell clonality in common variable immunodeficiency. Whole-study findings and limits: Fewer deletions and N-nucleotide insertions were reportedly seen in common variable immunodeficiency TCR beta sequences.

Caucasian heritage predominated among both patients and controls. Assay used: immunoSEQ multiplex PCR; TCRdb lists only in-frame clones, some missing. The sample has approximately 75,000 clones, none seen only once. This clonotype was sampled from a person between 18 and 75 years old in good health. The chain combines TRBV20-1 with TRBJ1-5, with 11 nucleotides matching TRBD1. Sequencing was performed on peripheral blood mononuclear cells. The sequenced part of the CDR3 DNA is TGCAGTGCAAGCAAAGGGACAGGGGGAAGCAATCAGCCC. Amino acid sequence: CSASKGTGGSNQP. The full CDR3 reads CSASKGTGGSNQPQHF.